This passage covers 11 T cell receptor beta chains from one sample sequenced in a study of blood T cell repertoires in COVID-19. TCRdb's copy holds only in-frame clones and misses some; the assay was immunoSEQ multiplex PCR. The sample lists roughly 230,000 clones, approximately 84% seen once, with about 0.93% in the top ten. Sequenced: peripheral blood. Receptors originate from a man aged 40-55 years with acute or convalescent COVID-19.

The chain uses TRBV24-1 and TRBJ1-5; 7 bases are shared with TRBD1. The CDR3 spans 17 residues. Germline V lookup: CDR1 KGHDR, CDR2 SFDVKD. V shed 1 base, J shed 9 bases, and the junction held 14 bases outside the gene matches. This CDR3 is CATSDFVGQEVRGPQHF. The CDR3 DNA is TGTGCCACCAGTGATTTCGTCGGACAGGAGGTTCGTGGGCCCCAGCATTTT.

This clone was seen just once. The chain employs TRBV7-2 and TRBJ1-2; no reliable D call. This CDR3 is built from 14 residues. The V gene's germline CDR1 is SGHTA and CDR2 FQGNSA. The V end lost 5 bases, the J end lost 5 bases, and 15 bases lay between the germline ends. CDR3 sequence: CASSPRSEVYGYTF. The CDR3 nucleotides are TGTGCCAGCAGCCCCCGGTCGGAGGTTTATGGCTACACCTTC.

CDR3 coding DNA: TGTGCCAGCAGTTATTCGGAGAGGAATTATGGTGGCTACACCTTC. This translates into CASSYSERNYGGYTF. This chain joins TRBV6-5 and TRBJ1-2, with D unresolved. The germline CDR1 and CDR2 sequences are MNHEY and SVGAGI. The CDR3 loop spans 15 amino acids. Trimming took off 3 bases at V and 7 bases at J, with 18 bases between the two ends.

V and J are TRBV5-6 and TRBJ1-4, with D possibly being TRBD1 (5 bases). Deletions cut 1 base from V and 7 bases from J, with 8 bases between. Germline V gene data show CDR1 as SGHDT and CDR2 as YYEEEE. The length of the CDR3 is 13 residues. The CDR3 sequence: CASSLLTVEKLFF. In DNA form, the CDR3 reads TGTGCCAGCAGCTTGTTGACAGTTGAAAAACTGTTTTTT.

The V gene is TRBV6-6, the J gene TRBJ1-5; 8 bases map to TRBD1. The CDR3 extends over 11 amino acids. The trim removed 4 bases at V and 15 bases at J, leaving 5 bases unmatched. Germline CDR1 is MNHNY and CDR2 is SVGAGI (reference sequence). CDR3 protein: CASSFGQGRHF. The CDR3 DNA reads TGTGCCAGCAGTTTTGGACAGGGACGGCATTTT.

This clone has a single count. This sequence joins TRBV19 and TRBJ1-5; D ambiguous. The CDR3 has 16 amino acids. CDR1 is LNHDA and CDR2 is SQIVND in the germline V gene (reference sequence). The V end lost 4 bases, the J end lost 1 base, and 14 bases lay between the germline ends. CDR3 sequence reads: CASSTYEGASNQPQHF. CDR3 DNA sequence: TGTGCCAGTAGTACCTACGAGGGAGCCAGCAATCAGCCCCAGCATTTT.

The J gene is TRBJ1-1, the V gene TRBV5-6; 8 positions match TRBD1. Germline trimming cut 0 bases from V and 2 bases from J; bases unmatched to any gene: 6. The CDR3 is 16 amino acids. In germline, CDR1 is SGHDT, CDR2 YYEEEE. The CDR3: CASSLDRTGFNTEAFF. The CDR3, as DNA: TGTGCCAGCAGCTTGGATCGGACAGGGTTTAACACTGAAGCTTTCTTT.

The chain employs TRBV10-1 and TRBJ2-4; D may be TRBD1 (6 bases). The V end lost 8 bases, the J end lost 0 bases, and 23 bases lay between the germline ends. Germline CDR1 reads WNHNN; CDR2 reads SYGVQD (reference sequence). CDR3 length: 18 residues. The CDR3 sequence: CASGAGALTPLAKNIQYF. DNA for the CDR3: TGCGCCAGCGGGGCAGGGGCCTTGACCCCTCTAGCCAAAAACATTCAGTACTTC.

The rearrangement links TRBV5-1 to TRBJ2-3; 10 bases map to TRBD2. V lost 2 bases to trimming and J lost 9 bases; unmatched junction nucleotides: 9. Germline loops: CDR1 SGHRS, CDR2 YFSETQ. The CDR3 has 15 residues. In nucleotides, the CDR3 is TGCGCCAGCAGCTTTGAAGCGGGGGGGCCTAGGACGCAGTATTTT. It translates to CASSFEAGGPRTQYF. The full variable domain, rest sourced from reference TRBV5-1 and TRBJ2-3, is KAGVTQTPRYLIKTRGQQVTLSCSPISGHRSVSWYQQTPGQGLQFLFEYFSETQRNKGNFPGRFSGRQFSNSRSEMNVSTLELGDSALYLCASSFEAGGPRTQYFGPGTRLTVL.

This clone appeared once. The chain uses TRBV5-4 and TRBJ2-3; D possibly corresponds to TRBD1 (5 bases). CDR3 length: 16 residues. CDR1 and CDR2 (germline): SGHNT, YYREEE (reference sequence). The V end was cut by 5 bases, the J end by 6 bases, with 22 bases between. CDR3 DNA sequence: TGTGCCAGCAGTTCGGCCCATGGATCGAAGGGGGATACGCAGTATTTT. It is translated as CASSSAHGSKGDTQYF.

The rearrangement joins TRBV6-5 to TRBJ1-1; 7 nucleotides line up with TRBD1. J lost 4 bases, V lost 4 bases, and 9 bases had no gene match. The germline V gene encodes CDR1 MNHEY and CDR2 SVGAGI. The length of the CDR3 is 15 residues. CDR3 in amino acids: CASSSTGVGATEAFF. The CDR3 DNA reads TGTGCCAGCAGTTCCACAGGGGTAGGGGCCACTGAAGCTTTCTTT.